The 15 T cell receptor beta chains in this list originate from one sample, sequenced in a study of T cells after yellow fever vaccination. TCRdb independently ran MiXCR on the 5' RACE reads; one entry per CDR3 protein. The table shows over 130,000 distinct CDR3 sequences, with 7.7% occurring only once. The sequencing here drew on CD4+ T cells sorted from PBMCs, taken 5 days after the yellow fever booster vaccination. These receptors originate from a man under 40 who received the YFV17D yellow fever vaccine.

Points on this clonotype: A read error may be the cause here, since a much bigger clone is one base away. The rearrangement links TRBV28 to TRBJ2-7; 10 nucleotides line up with TRBD2. J lost 6 bases, V lost 6 bases, and 11 bases had no gene match. Germline CDR1 reads MDHEN; CDR2 reads SYDVKM. There are 15 residues in the CDR3. For the CDR3, the DNA is TGTGCCAGCAGACCGCGTAGTAGCGGGAGGAGCGAGCAGTACTTC. This encodes CASRPRSSGRSEQYF.

Points on this clonotype: With a much larger clone just one base away, this may be a read error. No conserved phenylalanine or tryptophan is present at the end of the CDR3, so a read error is the likely explanation. This chain joins TRBV12-3 or TRBV12-4 and TRBJ1-1; TRBD1 might be the D (5 bases). V was cut by 7 bases and J by 3 bases, with 12 bases left in between. The CDR3 is 13 residues long. The CDR3 reads CASKIRADTEAFL. As DNA, the CDR3 is TGTGCCAGCAAAATCAGGGCGGACACTGAAGCTTTCCTT.

This clonotype was detected ten times or more. The V gene is TRBV5-1, the J gene TRBJ2-2, with D maybe TRBD2 (6 bases). CDR1 is SGHRS, CDR2 YFSETQ, per germline. Trimming removed 5 bases from V and 4 bases from J, with 9 bases in between. The CDR3 covers 13 residues. CDR3 coding DNA: TGCGCCAGCAGGGAGGGAGGCACCGGGGAGCTGTTTTTT. It specifies CASREGGTGELFF.

This clonotype was observed many times. The junction and the germline gene differ at one end; a read error may be behind it. The chain employs TRBV12-3 or TRBV12-4 and TRBJ2-2; 7 nucleotides match TRBD2. The CDR3 totals 14 residues. This CDR3 is CASRLAGNTGELFF. The CDR3 coding sequence is TGTGCCAGCAGGTTAGCGGGGAACACCGGGGAGCTGTTTTTT.

This clonotype has ten or more counts. The chain recombines TRBV10-2 with TRBJ2-7, with TRBD2 as a possible D gene (5 bases). V lost 8 bases to trimming and J lost 3 bases, with 14 bases between them. Per the germline V gene, CDR1 is WSHSY and CDR2 is SAAADI. The CDR3 totals 13 residues. The CDR3 DNA reads as TGCGCCAGCCGGGAAGTCGGGGACTACGAGCAGTACTTC. It codes for CASREVGDYEQYF.

This clonotype was detected ten times or more. The gene calls are TRBV2 and TRBJ2-1, with 8 bases matching TRBD1. Trimming at V came to 6 bases and at J to 3 bases, leaving 7 bases not matched to a gene. This CDR3 contains 15 residues. Germline lookup yields CDR1 SNHLY and CDR2 FYNNEI. The CDR3 reads CASRQDRGGYNEQFF. The CDR3 region has the DNA TGTGCCAGCAGGCAAGACAGGGGCGGCTACAATGAGCAGTTCTTC.

This clonotype was seen ten or more times. This rearrangement joins TRBV4-2 to TRBJ2-3, with 11 bases fitting TRBD2. Germline CDR1 reads LGHNA; CDR2 reads YNFKEQ. There are 16 residues in the CDR3. V dropped 4 bases and J dropped 5; count of bases not matched to a gene: 8. As DNA, the CDR3 is TGTGCCAGCAGCCCGTTAGCGGGAGGGCTGATAGATACGCAGTATTTT. Protein product: CASSPLAGGLIDTQYF.

The table lists this clonotype with many counts. The chain couples TRBV20-1 to TRBJ1-1, with 8 bases matching TRBD1. Germline assignment: CDR1 DFQATT and CDR2 SNEGSKA (reference sequence). The length of the CDR3 is 13 residues. The V and J ends lost 6 bases and 10 bases, in that order; junction bases with no gene match: 13. CDR3 sequence reads: CSASNGQGRAAFF. CDR3 nucleotide sequence: TGCAGTGCAAGCAACGGACAGGGAAGGGCAGCTTTCTTT.

This clonotype was recorded a few times. J is TRBJ2-5 and V is TRBV4-3; no clear D gene. Trimming pared 0 bases from V and 4 bases from J, leaving 15 bases between. CDR3 length: 16 amino acids. Germline CDR1 is LGHNA and CDR2 is YSLEER. CDR3 loop: CASSQDRGGAGETQYF. The CDR3 coding sequence is TGCGCCAGCAGCCAAGATAGAGGCGGAGCAGGAGAGACCCAGTACTTC.

There are many counts of this clonotype. The rearrangement joins TRBV15 to TRBJ2-4, with D perhaps matching TRBD1 (5 bases). In germline, CDR1 is LNHNV, CDR2 YYDKDF (reference sequence). The V and J ends lost 1 base and 8 bases respectively, with 12 bases between them. The CDR3 is made up of 14 amino acids. CDR3 sequence reads: CATSRGATVDIQYF. The CDR3 bases are TGTGCCACCAGCAGAGGAGCGACAGTGGACATTCAGTACTTC.

This clonotype was seen ten or more times. This chain connects TRBV7-2 to TRBJ1-1; D might be TRBD1 (5 bases). This CDR3 has 15 residues. The germline gives CDR1 SGHTA, CDR2 FQGNSA. The V and J ends lost 5 bases and 3 bases respectively, with 16 bases between them. The CDR3 region is CASSPGTAWDTEAFF. The CDR3 DNA follows: TGTGCCAGCAGCCCGGGGACGGCTTGGGACACTGAAGCTTTCTTT.

The sample holds many counts of this clonotype. The chain couples TRBV6-6 to TRBJ2-5; TRBD2 is a possible D gene (6 bases). Germline V CDR1 and CDR2: MNHNY, SVGAGI (reference sequence). Trimming removed 10 bases from V and 6 bases from J, with 18 bases in between. The CDR3 totals 13 residues. The CDR3 bases are TGTGCCACTTTGGAGGGGAACGGAAAGACCCAGTACTTC. Its protein product is CATLEGNGKTQYF.

This clonotype showed up many times. The chain couples TRBV5-1 to TRBJ2-5; 14 nucleotides align to TRBD2. V was clipped by 3 bases and J by 4 bases; unmatched bases: 5. Per the germline V gene, CDR1 is SGHRS and CDR2 is YFSETQ. The CDR3 is made up of 16 amino acids. The CDR3 coding sequence is TGCGCCAGCAGCTCTGGGACTAGCGGGAGCCGAGAGACCCAGTACTTC. Protein: CASSSGTSGSRETQYF.

J is TRBJ1-2 and V is TRBV4-3, with D maybe TRBD1 (5 bases). Trimming stripped 1 base from V and 7 bases from J, with 10 bases between. CDR1 and CDR2 (germline): LGHNA, YSLEER. There are 13 residues in the CDR3. The chain's CDR3 is CASSQGVRAGYTF. The CDR3 DNA reads as TGCGCCAGCAGCCAAGGGGTCAGGGCTGGCTACACCTTC.

The J gene is TRBJ2-3, the V gene TRBV29-1, with a weak D call TRBD2 (6 bases). The germline V gene encodes CDR1 SQVTM and CDR2 ANQGSEA. The V end lost 7 bases, the J end lost 5 bases, and 10 bases lay between the germline ends. This CDR3 has 11 amino acids. The CDR3 DNA reads TGCAGCGGGGGGGACGGAGATACGCAGTATTTT. Its protein is CSGGDGDTQYF.